The rows below give T cell receptor beta chains drawn from one sample of a study of blood T cell repertoires in COVID-19. Assay used: immunoSEQ multiplex PCR; TCRdb lists only in-frame clones, some missing. The table has some 31,000 clones, roughly nine tenths seen once. The specimen sequenced was peripheral blood. The receptors were sampled from a human donor with active COVID-19. The donor label of this sample is uncertain. Both conserved end residues are part of each CDR3. The D gene is left open where the match is weak. The size field is filled for only some rows; it gives once, few, many or a size class.

j_call: TRBJ2-3
v_call: TRBV9
d_call: TRBD2
clone_size: .
cdr3_aa: CASSATAGVSTDTQYF
cdr3_nt: TGTGCCAGCAGCGCCACAGCGGGGGTGAGCACAGATACGCAGTATTTT

j_call: TRBJ2-7
v_call: TRBV9
d_call: TRBD2
clone_size: .
cdr3_aa: CASSPSGGAAEQYF
cdr3_nt: TGTGCCAGCAGCCCAAGCGGGGGGGCAGCCGAGCAGTACTTC

j_call: TRBJ2-7
v_call: TRBV28
d_call: .
clone_size: .
cdr3_aa: CASCVAGNGYEQYF
cdr3_nt: TGTGCCAGCTGTGTCGCGGGCAACGGCTACGAGCAGTACTTC

j_call: TRBJ2-5
v_call: TRBV9
d_call: .
clone_size: .
cdr3_aa: CASSVDVAGLIQETQYF
cdr3_nt: TGTGCCAGCAGCGTAGATGTCGCGGGACTTATCCAAGAGACCCAGTACTTC

j_call: TRBJ1-1
v_call: TRBV7-6
d_call: .
clone_size: .
cdr3_aa: CASSLVSGLLNTEAFF
cdr3_nt: TGTGCCAGCAGCTTAGTAAGTGGACTGTTGAACACTGAAGCTTTCTTT

j_call: TRBJ2-7
v_call: TRBV4-3
d_call: .
clone_size: .
cdr3_aa: CASSQGLLYEQYF
cdr3_nt: TGCGCCAGCAGCCAAGGCCTACTTTACGAGCAGTACTTC

j_call: TRBJ2-7
v_call: TRBV7-9
d_call: .
clone_size: few
cdr3_aa: CASSRDGHYEQYF
cdr3_nt: TGTGCCAGCAGCAGGGACGGACACTACGAGCAGTACTTC

j_call: TRBJ1-2
v_call: TRBV2
d_call: .
clone_size: .
cdr3_aa: CASSEMQGGNGYTF
cdr3_nt: TGTGCCAGCAGTGAAATGCAGGGCGGGAATGGCTACACCTTC

j_call: TRBJ2-1
v_call: TRBV5-4
d_call: TRBD1
clone_size: .
cdr3_aa: CASSRRDRGLYEQFF
cdr3_nt: TGTGCCAGCAGCCGCCGGGACAGGGGTCTTTATGAGCAGTTCTTC

j_call: TRBJ1-1
v_call: TRBV3-1/TRBV3-2
d_call: TRBD1
clone_size: .
cdr3_aa: CASSLLTGEAFF
cdr3_nt: TGTGCCAGCAGCCTGCTGACAGGGGAAGCTTTCTTT

j_call: TRBJ1-4
v_call: TRBV9
d_call: TRBD1
clone_size: .
cdr3_aa: CASSVAGVTGGATNEKLFF
cdr3_nt: TGTGCCAGCAGCGTAGCCGGGGTGACAGGGGGGGCAACTAATGAAAAACTGTTTTTT

j_call: TRBJ2-3
v_call: TRBV7-8
d_call: TRBD2
clone_size: .
cdr3_aa: CASGREGLGDTQYF
cdr3_nt: TGTGCCAGCGGGCGGGAGGGCCTAGGAGATACGCAGTATTTT

j_call: TRBJ2-5
v_call: TRBV5-1
d_call: .
clone_size: .
cdr3_aa: CASSLSSDQNQETQYF
cdr3_nt: TGCGCCAGCAGCTTGAGTAGCGACCAAAACCAAGAGACCCAGTACTTC

j_call: TRBJ1-2
v_call: TRBV7-2
d_call: TRBD1
clone_size: .
cdr3_aa: CASSLVDRAAGYTF
cdr3_nt: TGTGCCAGCAGCTTAGTCGACAGGGCGGCTGGCTACACCTTC

j_call: TRBJ2-2
v_call: TRBV7-2
d_call: .
clone_size: .
cdr3_aa: CASSRQNTGELFF
cdr3_nt: TGTGCCAGCAGCCGACAAAACACCGGGGAGCTGTTTTTT

j_call: TRBJ2-5
v_call: TRBV14
d_call: TRBD1
clone_size: .
cdr3_aa: CASSQAGTGGFETQYF
cdr3_nt: TGTGCCAGCAGCCAAGCCGGGACAGGGGGTTTCGAGACCCAGTACTTC

j_call: TRBJ2-1
v_call: TRBV6-2/TRBV6-3
d_call: .
clone_size: .
cdr3_aa: CASSSLARGGKGNEQFF
cdr3_nt: TGTGCCAGCAGTTCCTTAGCGCGAGGCGGGAAAGGGAATGAGCAGTTCTTC

j_call: TRBJ2-7
v_call: TRBV3-1/TRBV3-2
d_call: .
clone_size: .
cdr3_aa: CASSPGPRGASYEQYF
cdr3_nt: TGTGCCAGCAGCCCGGGACCCCGGGGGGCCTCCTACGAGCAGTACTTC

j_call: TRBJ2-3
v_call: TRBV5-4
d_call: .
clone_size: .
cdr3_aa: CASSSPQSDTQYF
cdr3_nt: TGTGCCAGCAGCTCCCCCCAATCAGATACGCAGTATTTT

j_call: TRBJ2-3
v_call: TRBV9
d_call: TRBD1
clone_size: .
cdr3_aa: CASSVGTGWTDTQYF
cdr3_nt: TGTGCCAGCAGCGTAGGGACAGGGTGGACAGATACGCAGTATTTT

j_call: TRBJ2-7
v_call: TRBV5-6
d_call: .
clone_size: once
cdr3_aa: CASSFTGRYEQYF
cdr3_nt: TGTGCCAGCAGCTTTACAGGGCGCTACGAGCAGTACTTC

j_call: TRBJ2-5
v_call: TRBV28
d_call: .
clone_size: .
cdr3_aa: CASSSGSQETQYF
cdr3_nt: TGTGCCAGCAGTTCCGGGTCCCAAGAGACCCAGTACTTC

j_call: TRBJ1-2
v_call: TRBV18
d_call: .
clone_size: .
cdr3_aa: CASSPPSAGYLYGYTF
cdr3_nt: TGTGCCAGCTCACCCCCCTCGGCGGGGTATCTCTATGGCTACACCTTC

j_call: TRBJ2-7
v_call: TRBV28
d_call: .
clone_size: .
cdr3_aa: CASSLAGGQGVYEQYF
cdr3_nt: TGTGCCAGCAGTCTTGCGGGAGGCCAGGGGGTATACGAGCAGTACTTC

j_call: TRBJ1-2
v_call: TRBV27
d_call: TRBD1
clone_size: .
cdr3_aa: CASSSAGTGFGGYTF
cdr3_nt: TGTGCCAGCAGTTCTGCGGGGACAGGGTTCGGTGGCTACACCTTC

j_call: TRBJ1-5
v_call: TRBV7-9
d_call: .
clone_size: once
cdr3_aa: CASSGRGSNQPQHF
cdr3_nt: TGTGCCAGCAGCGGGAGGGGGAGCAATCAGCCCCAGCATTTT

j_call: TRBJ2-1
v_call: TRBV19
d_call: TRBD2
clone_size: .
cdr3_aa: CATRGGLANEQFF
cdr3_nt: TGTGCCACCAGGGGGGGACTAGCGAATGAGCAGTTCTTC

j_call: TRBJ2-3
v_call: TRBV7-2
d_call: TRBD2
clone_size: .
cdr3_aa: CASSSGLAGGSIPNTQYF
cdr3_nt: TGTGCCAGCAGCTCAGGACTAGCGGGGGGTTCGATCCCTAATACGCAGTATTTT

j_call: TRBJ1-2
v_call: TRBV24-1
d_call: .
clone_size: once
cdr3_aa: CATFAGRVGYTF
cdr3_nt: TGTGCCACCTTCGCGGGGAGGGTTGGCTACACCTTC

j_call: TRBJ2-7
v_call: TRBV19
d_call: .
clone_size: .
cdr3_aa: CASSSIGGRYEQYF
cdr3_nt: TGTGCCAGTAGTTCCATCGGGGGACGCTACGAGCAGTACTTC

j_call: TRBJ2-3
v_call: TRBV29-1
d_call: TRBD1
clone_size: once
cdr3_aa: CSAPGGQVSTDTQYF
cdr3_nt: TGCAGCGCCCCAGGGGGACAGGTTAGCACAGATACGCAGTATTTT

j_call: TRBJ2-3
v_call: TRBV19
d_call: TRBD1
clone_size: .
cdr3_aa: CASSTTGGLDTQYF
cdr3_nt: TGTGCCAGTAGTACGACAGGGGGCCTAGATACGCAGTATTTT

j_call: TRBJ2-1
v_call: TRBV11-3
d_call: .
clone_size: .
cdr3_aa: CASSESAAYNEQFF
cdr3_nt: TGTGCCAGCAGCGAGTCGGCAGCGTACAATGAGCAGTTCTTC

j_call: TRBJ2-5
v_call: TRBV18
d_call: .
clone_size: .
cdr3_aa: CASSPPSREETQYF
cdr3_nt: TGTGCCAGCTCACCACCGAGCAGGGAAGAGACCCAGTACTTC